The 17 T cell receptor beta chains listed next were all sequenced from one sample in a study of monozygotic twins with inflammatory bowel disease (dated by TCRdb to the late 2010s). The receptor library was made with 5' RACE. Sequenced using an Illumina HiSeq 2500. TCRdb reprocessed the reads and lists each CDR3 protein sequence as a single entry, with no DNA. The sample table includes 150,000 or so distinct CDR3 sequences. The top ten clones comprise approximately 7% of the sample. Sequenced material: blood. The receptor source for this set is a human donor with ulcerative colitis or Crohn's disease, or a healthy co-twin of an affected twin (not recorded which).

The CDR3 region is CASSPGGATEAFF. The chain has TRBV19 and TRBJ1-1. This CDR3 is 13 amino acids long. The germline V gene has CDR1 LNHDA and CDR2 SQIVND (reference sequence).

V is TRBV30 and J is TRBJ2-1. Per germline, CDR1 GTSNPN and CDR2 SVGIG (reference sequence). The CDR3 totals 13 residues. Here the CDR3 reads CAWSAWIYNEQFF.

This sequence joins TRBV5-6 and TRBJ2-1; there is no DNA to check the TCRdb D call of TRBD1. The CDR3 sequence is 14 residues long. Germline V gene data show CDR1 as SGHDT and CDR2 as YYEEEE. CDR3 region: CASLRGGAYNEQFF.

The chain joins TRBV5-1 to TRBJ2-5; TCRdb reports TRBD1, a call that lacks DNA to check it against. This CDR3 has 14 residues. Per germline, CDR1 SGHRS and CDR2 YFSETQ. The CDR3 reads CASSLELGGETQYF.

The V and J genes are TRBV5-4 and TRBJ1-2. The CDR3 covers 14 residues. The germline V gene encodes CDR1 SGHNT and CDR2 YYREEE (reference sequence). CDR3 in amino acids: CASSLAPPLYGYTF.

V and J are TRBV19 and TRBJ1-5; lacking DNA, the TRBD1 call made by TCRdb goes unchecked. The CDR3 consists of 15 residues. Per germline, CDR1 LNHDA and CDR2 SQIVND (reference sequence). The CDR3 sequence is CASSIPRGINQPQHF.

This chain uses TRBV10-3 with TRBJ1-5; without DNA, the TCRdb call of TRBD1 cannot be checked. This CDR3 is built from 13 residues. The germline V gene encodes CDR1 ENHRY and CDR2 SYGVKD. CDR3 sequence reads: CAIATEEDQPQHF.

The V call is TRBV3-1, the J call TRBJ1-2. The germline gives CDR1 LGHDT, CDR2 YNNKEL (reference sequence). The CDR3 has 14 residues. The CDR3 is CASSQVQPYYGYTF.

This chain connects TRBV12-3 or TRBV12-4 to TRBJ1-3. The CDR3 length is 17 residues. CDR3 region: CASSPLGTPNSGNTIYF.

The chain recombines TRBV12-3 or TRBV12-4 with TRBJ1-1; TCRdb picks TRBD1, but there is no DNA to check that call. CDR3 length: 15 amino acids. The chain's CDR3 is CASTKALTVNTEAFF.

The V and J genes are TRBV4-2 and TRBJ2-7; no DNA is available, so the TRBD1 call from TCRdb remains unchecked. This CDR3 contains 15 residues. CDR1 and CDR2 (germline): LGHNA, YNFKEQ. The CDR3: CASSRPGQGARRQYF.

The chain employs TRBV10-3 and TRBJ1-2; the TCRdb D gene call, TRBD1, has no DNA to confirm it. Germline V lookup: CDR1 ENHRY, CDR2 SYGVKD. This CDR3 is built from 18 residues. CDR3 region: CAISTKGPTGALAYGYTF.

This chain links TRBV27 with TRBJ2-5; TCRdb's D call, TRBD1, is unchecked because there is no DNA. Germline CDR1 is MNHEY and CDR2 is SMNVEV (reference sequence). The CDR3 sequence is 13 residues long. The CDR3 protein is CASSFVPVETQYF.

CDR3 sequence: CSPRTGGHHQPQHF. The chain carries TRBV20-1 and TRBJ1-5; TCRdb lists TRBD1, though no DNA is available to test this call. The germline V gene has CDR1 DFQATT and CDR2 SNEGSKA (reference sequence). This CDR3 comprises 14 residues.

This rearrangement joins TRBV27 to TRBJ1-5; checking the TCRdb D call of TRBD1 is not possible without DNA. From germline, CDR1 is MNHEY and CDR2 SMNVEV (reference sequence). The CDR3 consists of 15 residues. The CDR3 sequence: CASRLQGKGNQPQHF.

The chain employs TRBV28 and TRBJ2-1. The CDR3 has 13 residues. In germline, CDR1 is MDHEN, CDR2 SYDVKM. CDR3 residues: CASTLPSYNEQFF.

The CDR3 loop is CASSLVVEPEQYF. The rearrangement links TRBV7-9 to TRBJ2-7. The germline V gene encodes CDR1 SEHNR and CDR2 FQNEAQ (reference sequence). The length of the CDR3 is 13 residues.